The rows below give T cell receptor beta chains drawn from one sample of a study of beta chain features in type 1 diabetes. Clones were read by immunoSEQ multiplex PCR, and TCRdb kept only the in-frame ones, dropping some. Here the sample spans under 900,000 clones, under 20% being singletons. Specimen: naive CD4+ T cells from blood. The receptors here all came from a woman aged 18-29 years in good health. The CDR3 runs from the conserved cysteine through the conserved F or W. D genes are given only for firm matches. Clone size appears in some rows only: once, few, many, or a class for an expanded clone.

D gene: .; J gene: TRBJ2-1; clone size: .; V gene: TRBV9; CDR3 protein: CASSVGSGSTYNEQFF; CDR3 DNA: TGTGCCAGCAGCGTAGGAAGCGGGTCCACCTACAATGAGCAGTTCTTC
D gene: .; J gene: TRBJ1-2; clone size: few; V gene: TRBV28; CDR3 protein: CASGTTRGYTF; CDR3 DNA: TGTGCCAGCGGGACGACTAGGGGCTACACCTTC
D gene: .; J gene: TRBJ2-7; clone size: .; V gene: TRBV18; CDR3 protein: CASSPRLSYEQYF; CDR3 DNA: TGTGCCAGCTCACCCCGCCTCTCCTACGAGCAGTACTTC
D gene: .; J gene: TRBJ2-7; clone size: .; V gene: TRBV7-2; CDR3 protein: CASSTETLSYEQYF; CDR3 DNA: TGTGCCAGCAGCACCGAGACTCTCTCCTACGAGCAGTACTTC
D gene: .; J gene: TRBJ1-2; clone size: few; V gene: TRBV28; CDR3 protein: CASSRSQETPQKWAYVYTF; CDR3 DNA: TGTGCCAGCAGTCGATCCCAGGAAACTCCACAAAAATGGGCCTATGTCTACACCTTC
D gene: TRBD2; J gene: TRBJ2-3; clone size: .; V gene: TRBV6-1; CDR3 protein: CASSEWGTASGSSDTQYF; CDR3 DNA: TGTGCCAGCAGTGAATGGGGAACCGCTAGCGGGAGTTCAGATACGCAGTATTTT
D gene: .; J gene: TRBJ1-3; clone size: .; V gene: TRBV4-3; CDR3 protein: CASSQMLGSSGNTIYF; CDR3 DNA: TGCGCCAGCAGCCAAATGCTCGGGAGCTCTGGAAACACCATATATTTT
D gene: .; J gene: TRBJ2-1; clone size: .; V gene: TRBV29-1; CDR3 protein: CSVKLTGTVHNEQFF; CDR3 DNA: TGCAGCGTCAAACTAACAGGGACGGTGCACAATGAGCAGTTCTTC
D gene: .; J gene: TRBJ1-2; clone size: .; V gene: TRBV29-1; CDR3 protein: CSGKDGNGYTF; CDR3 DNA: TGCAGCGGTAAGGACGGGAATGGCTACACCTTC
D gene: TRBD1; J gene: TRBJ1-4; clone size: .; V gene: TRBV4-3; CDR3 protein: CASSRHRQGREKLFF; CDR3 DNA: TGCGCCAGCAGCCGCCACAGACAGGGACGTGAAAAACTGTTTTTT
D gene: .; J gene: TRBJ2-7; clone size: .; V gene: TRBV7-2; CDR3 protein: CASSLFHGVIYEQYF; CDR3 DNA: TGTGCCAGCAGCTTATTTCATGGGGTCATCTACGAGCAGTACTTC
D gene: TRBD1; J gene: TRBJ1-5; clone size: .; V gene: TRBV19; CDR3 protein: CASDRGHQPQHF; CDR3 DNA: TGTGCCAGTGACAGGGGGCATCAGCCCCAGCATTTT
D gene: .; J gene: TRBJ2-7; clone size: few; V gene: TRBV28; CDR3 protein: CASTTPAAEPEYF; CDR3 DNA: TGTGCCAGCACCACCCCTGCGGCGGAACCGGAGTACTTC
D gene: .; J gene: TRBJ2-1; clone size: .; V gene: TRBV7-9; CDR3 protein: CASSFQGRNEQFF; CDR3 DNA: TGTGCCAGCAGCTTTCAGGGAAGGAATGAGCAGTTCTTC
D gene: TRBD2; J gene: TRBJ2-1; clone size: few; V gene: TRBV7-3; CDR3 protein: CASSPAGESEQFF; CDR3 DNA: TGTGCCAGCAGCCCTGCGGGAGAGTCTGAGCAGTTCTTC
D gene: TRBD2; J gene: TRBJ2-1; clone size: few; V gene: TRBV29-1; CDR3 protein: CSAETSGISHEQFF; CDR3 DNA: TGCAGCGCCGAAACTAGCGGGATTTCACACGAGCAGTTCTTC